The count of the clone carrying this T cell receptor beta chain is one. This may come from a read error, since a much larger clone is one base off. Bulk TCR libraries were made with methods that had been previously described and with listed TCR primers. TCRdb independently ran MiXCR on the PCR reads; one entry per CDR3 protein. The sample holds just under 650,000 distinct CDR3 sequences, just under 20% seen once. This record belongs to a study of molecular identifiers for immune sequencing clone quantification. The naive CD8 libraries originated from between 20,000 and 1,000,000 sorted cells and drew on 10%, 30% or 50% RNA. Sorting defined naive CD8 T cells as CD8+CD4-CCR7+CD45RA+. Specimen: naive CD8+ T cells from blood, with Jurkat cell RNA spiked in. The subset denotes: FACS-sorted CD8+CD4-CCR7+CD45RA+ naive T cells. The TCR comes from a human donor in good health. Some libraries in this study had Jurkat cell RNA spiked in.

This chain's CDR3 is CASSLWGQGTGTQYF. The DNA of the CDR3 is TGTGCCAGCAGTCTGTGGGGACAGGGGACAGGTACGCAGTATTTT. The J gene is TRBJ2-3, the V gene TRBV27, with 10 positions matching TRBD1. Per the germline V gene, CDR1 is MNHEY and CDR2 is SMNVEV (reference sequence). The CDR3 is made up of 15 amino acids.